The 29 T cell receptor beta chains presented below share a single source sample, sequenced in a study of blood T cell repertoires in COVID-19. Only in-frame clones appear in the TCRdb table, and some are missing; sequencing was by immunoSEQ multiplex PCR. The sample lists about 70,000 clones, around 80% seen once, with 15% to 20% in the top ten. Sequenced sample: peripheral blood. Receptors originate from a man between 65 and 80 years old who had recovered from COVID-19.

The chain has TRBV7-2 and TRBJ2-1; the D gene is possibly TRBD1 (6 bases). Trimming removed 3 bases from V and 9 bases from J, with 15 bases in between. The germline gives CDR1 SGHTA, CDR2 FQGNSA. The CDR3 length is 14 residues. In DNA form, the CDR3 reads TGTGCCAGCAGCTTGGGCCCGTCGGACAGTGAGCAGTTCTTC. This encodes CASSLGPSDSEQFF.

The V call is TRBV19, the J call TRBJ2-6, with 10 bases that match TRBD1. Germline trimming cut 5 bases from V and 2 bases from J; bases unmatched to any gene: 9. CDR1 and CDR2 (germline): LNHDA, SQIVND (reference sequence). The CDR3 consists of 18 residues. The CDR3 sequence is CASSPFGTGVPGANVLTF. The CDR3 DNA sequence: TGTGCCAGTAGTCCATTCGGGACAGGGGTGCCTGGGGCCAACGTCCTGACTTTC.

The rearrangement links TRBV3-1 (or the pseudogene TRBV3-2) to TRBJ2-1; 7 bases are a match to TRBD2. The germline V gene encodes CDR1 LGHDT and CDR2 YNNKEL (reference sequence). V lost 2 bases and J lost 0; bases outside the gene matches: 7. The CDR3 is 17 amino acids. The CDR3 region is CASSQSAGVSSYNEQFF. In DNA form, the CDR3 reads TGTGCCAGCAGCCAATCGGCGGGGGTGAGCTCCTACAATGAGCAGTTCTTC.

The chain carries TRBV18 and TRBJ1-5; D ambiguous. The CDR3 consists of 12 residues. Trimming removed 2 bases from V and 6 bases from J, with 5 bases in between. The V gene's germline CDR1 is KGHSH and CDR2 LQKENI. The CDR3 region is CASSPTSQPQHF. CDR3 sequence (DNA): TGTGCCAGCTCACCAACCAGTCAGCCCCAGCATTTT.

V is TRBV5-1 and J is TRBJ2-3; TRBD2 matches at 12 bases. With 0 bases clipped from V and 0 bases from J, the junction kept 8 bases outside the gene matches. CDR1 is SGHRS and CDR2 is YFSETQ in the germline V gene. This CDR3 region has 19 residues. DNA of the CDR3: TGCGCCAGCAGCTTGGCCCCAACTAGCGGGGGGCCTAGCACAGATACGCAGTATTTT. Amino acids: CASSLAPTSGGPSTDTQYF.

J is TRBJ1-2 and V is TRBV28; 7 nucleotides line up with TRBD1. Germline CDR1 and CDR2: MDHEN and SYDVKM. V shed 3 bases and J 8 bases; nucleotides not matched to a gene: 9. The CDR3 sequence is 14 residues long. CDR3 sequence reads: CASSFMGTDRGYTF. The DNA for the CDR3 is TGTGCCAGCAGTTTTATGGGGACAGATCGGGGCTACACCTTC.

This chain uses TRBV9 with TRBJ2-7; 7 nucleotides line up with TRBD2. CDR3 length: 16 amino acids. Losses at the gene ends were 0 bases for V and 3 bases for J; bases not matched to a gene: 9. Per the germline V gene, CDR1 is SGDLS and CDR2 is YYNGEE. CDR3 nucleotide sequence: TGTGCCAGCAGCGTAGAAGTAGGCGGGAGTAGCTACGAGCAGTACTTC. Protein sequence: CASSVEVGGSSYEQYF.

The V call is TRBV7-2, the J call TRBJ2-1; 7 nucleotides line up with TRBD2. V dropped 5 bases and J dropped 7; count of bases not matched to a gene: 23. This CDR3 comprises 19 residues. CDR1 and CDR2 (germline): SGHTA, FQGNSA. For the CDR3, the DNA is TGTGCCAGCAGCGAAATGAGCCCTACAGTCGCGGGAGTAAGGAATGAGCAGTTCTTC. It encodes CASSEMSPTVAGVRNEQFF.

This sequence joins TRBV7-2 and TRBJ2-6; TRBD2 might be the D (5 bases). The germline CDR1 and CDR2 sequences are SGHTA and FQGNSA. The V gene lost 2 bases and the J gene lost 0 bases, with 5 bases spanning the gap. This CDR3 comprises 15 residues. CDR3 sequence (DNA): TGTGCCAGCAGCTTACGGGGCTCTGGGGCCAACGTCCTGACTTTC. Protein: CASSLRGSGANVLTF.

The CDR3 DNA sequence: TGCGCCAGCAGTCCGACAGGGACGAACACCGGGGAGCTGTTTTTT. Residues: CASSPTGTNTGELFF. The genes are TRBV5-1 and TRBJ2-2; 7 positions agree with TRBD1. The CDR3 covers 15 residues. Germline CDR1 and CDR2: SGHRS and YFSETQ. Trimming cost V 5 bases and J 0 bases; bases outside gene matches: 4.

A word on this clone: This may arise from a read error, as a much more abundant clone is one base away. The CDR3 region has the DNA TGTGCCAGCAGTGGGGACAGCTACGAGCAGTACTTC. Protein sequence: CASSGDSYEQYF. J is TRBJ2-7 and V is TRBV6-2 or TRBV6-3; the match to TRBD1 covers 7 bases. CDR3 length: 12 residues. Per the germline V gene, CDR1 is MNHEY and CDR2 is SVGEGT. The J segment lost 3 bases and the V segment lost 5 bases, leaving 1 base of the junction unmatched.

This clone was observed a few times. V and J are TRBV11-3 and TRBJ1-3; unclear D gene. In germline, CDR1 is SGHNT, CDR2 YENEEA. This CDR3 is 12 amino acids long. The V and J ends lost 2 bases and 8 bases respectively, with 7 bases between them. CDR3 protein: CASSLLEDTIYF. The CDR3 coding sequence is TGTGCCAGCAGCTTATTGGAGGACACCATATATTTT.

This chain joins TRBV29-1 and TRBJ2-3, with 9 bases lining up with TRBD1. The length of the CDR3 is 15 residues. Germline values: CDR1 SQVTM, CDR2 ANQGSEA. The trim removed 3 bases at V and 2 bases at J, leaving 6 bases unmatched. The CDR3 DNA reads TGCAGCGTTGAGAGACAGGGGGGGCACACAGATACGCAGTATTTT. Its translation is CSVERQGGHTDTQYF.

This clone has a handful of counts. The rearrangement uses TRBV28 and TRBJ2-2, with D unresolved. CDR3 length: 18 residues. Germline CDR1 is MDHEN and CDR2 is SYDVKM. Trimming pared 2 bases from V and 1 base from J, leaving 17 bases between. DNA of the CDR3: TGTGCCAGCAGTTTAGGGCTCTTATACAAAAAGAACACCGGGGAGCTGTTTTTT. It encodes CASSLGLLYKKNTGELFF.

V and J are TRBV18 and TRBJ2-5; tentative D call: TRBD2 (6 bases). Trimming shortened V by 0 bases and J by 2 bases, and 13 bases separated the two germline ends. Germline V gives CDR1 KGHSH, CDR2 LQKENI. This CDR3 contains 16 residues. CDR3 sequence: CASSPPGRGEQETQYF. DNA for the CDR3: TGTGCCAGCTCACCACCGGGTCGCGGGGAGCAAGAGACCCAGTACTTC.

Written as DNA, the CDR3 is TGTGCCAGCTCACCTTGGAGGGGATACAATGAGCAGTTCTTC. It translates to CASSPWRGYNEQFF. This chain joins TRBV18 and TRBJ2-1; possibly TRBD2 for D (6 bases). Trimming took 3 bases from V and 4 from J, leaving 10 bases between them. This CDR3 contains 14 residues. Germline CDR1 reads KGHSH; CDR2 reads LQKENI. Filled out from reference TRBV18 and TRBJ2-1, the complete variable domain reads NAGVMQNPRHLVRRRGQEARLRCSPMKGHSHVYWYRQLPEEGLKFMVYLQKENIIDESGMPKERFSAEFPKEGPSILRIQQVVRGDSAAYFCASSPWRGYNEQFFGPGTRLTVL.

The V gene is TRBV28, the J gene TRBJ2-1; perhaps TRBD2 as D (5 bases). Germline loops: CDR1 MDHEN, CDR2 SYDVKM. Trimming cost V 5 bases and J 7 bases, with 18 bases left between them. This CDR3 has 15 amino acids. In DNA form, the CDR3 reads TGTGCCAGCAGTCCCAAGTCTAGTCGGAGGAATGAGCAGTTCTTC. Its protein is CASSPKSSRRNEQFF.

This chain joins TRBV7-2 and TRBJ1-2, with 10 nucleotides matching TRBD1. CDR1 is SGHTA and CDR2 is FQGNSA in the germline V gene. The CDR3 is made up of 14 amino acids. J was trimmed by 3 bases and V by 9 bases; bases with no gene match: 7. CDR3 residues: CASEAGTGDYGYTF. The CDR3 coding sequence is TGTGCCAGTGAAGCCGGGACAGGGGACTATGGCTACACCTTC.

This clone was recorded once. The rearrangement joins TRBV11-3 to TRBJ2-7; no firm D call. The germline CDR1 and CDR2 sequences are SGHNT and YENEEA. CDR3 length: 14 residues. Trimming took off 4 bases at V and 2 bases at J, with 12 bases between the two ends. The DNA for the CDR3 is TGTGCCAGCAGCTCCAATTCCAGGCCCTACGAGCAGTACTTC. This gives the protein CASSSNSRPYEQYF. Based on the CDR3 plus reference TRBV11-3 and TRBJ2-7, the full variable domain is EAGVVQSPRYKIIEKKQPVAFWCNPISGHNTLYWYLQNLGQGPELLIRYENEEAVDDSQLPKDRFSAERLKGVDSTLKIQPAELGDSAVYLCASSSNSRPYEQYFGPGTRLTVT.

V usage is TRBV18 and J usage is TRBJ2-5; no clear D. Deletions cut 5 bases from V and 4 bases from J, with 11 bases between. The CDR3 covers 13 residues. The germline V gene encodes CDR1 KGHSH and CDR2 LQKENI. In nucleotides, the CDR3 is TGTGCCAGCTCAATACGCGAGCGAGAGACCCAGTACTTC. Protein product: CASSIRERETQYF.

The CDR3 protein is CASSEVVGGGPQYF. The CDR3, as DNA: TGTGCCAGCAGTGAAGTTGTTGGTGGCGGTCCTCAGTACTTC. V usage is TRBV2 and J usage is TRBJ2-4; D remains unclear. The CDR3 has 14 amino acids. Germline loops: CDR1 SNHLY, CDR2 FYNNEI. Trimming left V 1 base short and J 12 bases short, with 16 bases between.

V and J are TRBV7-9 and TRBJ2-7; 13 positions match TRBD2. Unmatched junction bases numbered 11, after V lost 4 bases and J lost 5 bases. CDR1 and CDR2 from the germline V gene are SEHNR and FQNEAQ (reference sequence). This CDR3 is built from 17 residues. This CDR3 reads CASSSDQTSGGPDEQYF. The CDR3 DNA follows: TGTGCCAGCAGCTCCGATCAGACTAGCGGGGGGCCAGACGAGCAGTACTTC.

The table lists this clone with a count of one. The chain uses TRBV9 and TRBJ2-2; 9 bases line up with TRBD1. Germline V gene sequence: CDR1 SGDLS, CDR2 YYNGEE. The CDR3 is made up of 16 amino acids. V trimming: 5 bases; J trimming: 7 bases; junction bases outside the gene matches: 12. The CDR3 region is CASRKGGTGRVGELFF. CDR3 sequence (DNA): TGTGCCAGCAGAAAAGGGGGGACAGGGCGAGTCGGGGAGCTGTTTTTT.

The chain combines TRBV28 with TRBJ2-3; D is perhaps TRBD1 (6 bases). CDR3 length equals 15 residues. Germline V CDR1 and CDR2: MDHEN, SYDVKM. The V end lost 1 base, the J end lost 0 bases, and 8 bases lay between the germline ends. CDR3 coding DNA: TGTGCCAGCAGTTTATCCGGACAGAGCACAGATACGCAGTATTTT. It is translated as CASSLSGQSTDTQYF.

The V and J genes are TRBV4-2 and TRBJ1-2; D gene ambiguous. The CDR3 length is 16 residues. The germline CDR1 and CDR2 sequences are LGHNA and YNFKEQ. Trimming removed 0 bases at V and 1 base at J, with 12 bases between. CDR3 in DNA: TGTGCCAGCAGCCAAGACCCTCGTGGCAGTAACTATGGCTACACCTTC. Translated, it gives CASSQDPRGSNYGYTF.

The chain links TRBV5-1 to TRBJ2-7; a possible D gene is TRBD2 (6 bases). From germline, CDR1 is SGHRS and CDR2 YFSETQ. The V end lost 4 bases, the J end lost 4 bases, and 18 bases lay between the germline ends. This CDR3 has 15 residues. CDR3 sequence reads: CASSLGWGEPYEQYF. CDR3 in DNA: TGCGCCAGCAGCCTAGGATGGGGGGAACCTTACGAGCAGTACTTC.

V usage is TRBV24-1 and J usage is TRBJ2-3; 7 positions agree with TRBD1. Per germline, CDR1 KGHDR and CDR2 SFDVKD. V was clipped by 0 bases and J by 6 bases; unmatched bases: 2. The CDR3 is 14 amino acids. The CDR3: CATSDLETGDTQYF. CDR3 coding DNA: TGTGCCACCAGTGATTTGGAGACAGGGGATACGCAGTATTTT.

The chain has TRBV15 and TRBJ2-5; D is uncertain. V lost 0 bases, J lost 3 bases, and 5 bases lay in between. Germline loops: CDR1 LNHNV, CDR2 YYDKDF (reference sequence). The CDR3 sequence is 13 residues long. CDR3 coding DNA: TGTGCCACCAGCAGAGAACTGGAAGAGACCCAGTACTTC. Amino acids: CATSRELEETQYF.

This clone was seen more than once but under ten times. The rearrangement links TRBV5-1 to TRBJ2-3, with 7 bases aligning to TRBD1. From germline, CDR1 is SGHRS and CDR2 YFSETQ. Losses at the gene ends were 4 bases for V and 2 bases for J; bases not matched to a gene: 4. This CDR3 comprises 14 residues. CDR3: CASSTGQNTDTQYF. The DNA of the CDR3 is TGCGCCAGCAGCACGGGACAGAACACAGATACGCAGTATTTT.